These 27 T cell receptor beta chains share one sample of origin, sequenced in a study of shared clonotypes between healthy human individuals (dated by TCRdb to about 2020). The library relied on the immunoSEQ multiplex PCR assay. TCRdb's version of the immuneACCESS table is confined to in-frame rearrangements and falls short of the full clone set. An unresolved V gene accounts for under half of the shortfall where checked; the remainder is of unknown origin. The sample table holds roughly 1.5 million clones, of which about 98% were seen once. Together, the top ten hold roughly 0.45% of the sample. The sample taken for sequencing was naive CD4+ T cells sorted from blood. The intended sense of this specimen's cell subset or site label: CD45RA+ positively selected. The receptors stem from a young man in good health.

V and J are TRBV1 and TRBJ1-5. TRBV1 is annotated as a pseudogene. The CDR3 loop spans 15 amino acids. CDR3 residues: CTSSQDEGYNQPQHF. The CDR3 nucleotides are TGCACCAGCAGCCAAGATGAAGGATACAATCAGCCCCAGCATTTT.

The chain carries TRBV7-6 and TRBJ2-3, with D hard to call. This CDR3 comprises 12 residues. The germline gives CDR1 SGHVS, CDR2 FNYEAQ. Between the trimmed V and J ends, which lost 5 bases and 4 bases, there was a span of 7 bases. CDR3 in amino acids: CASSPRSDTQYF. The CDR3 nucleotides read TGTGCCAGCAGCCCCAGATCAGATACGCAGTATTTT.

The rearrangement uses TRBV7-9 and TRBJ2-7; 8 bases map to TRBD2. Germline CDR1 reads SEHNR; CDR2 reads FQNEAQ (reference sequence). This CDR3 region has 18 residues. V lost 2 bases and J lost 0; bases outside the gene matches: 12. This CDR3 reads CASSLRPGRGLLSYEQYF. As DNA, the CDR3 is TGTGCCAGCAGCTTAAGGCCCGGGAGGGGCCTCCTCTCCTACGAGCAGTACTTC. Full variable domain (outside the CDR3, taken from reference TRBV7-9 and TRBJ2-7): DTGVSQNPRHKITKRGQNVTFRCDPISEHNRLYWYRQTLGQGPEFLTYFQNEAQLEKSRLLSDRFSAERPKGSFSTLEIQRTEQGDSAMYLCASSLRPGRGLLSYEQYFGPGTRLTVT.

Of note for this clone: Additional DNA sequences in this sample encode the identical CDR3. The rearrangement links TRBV9 to TRBJ2-1; perhaps TRBD2 as D (6 bases). This CDR3 has 14 amino acids. The V gene lost 0 bases and the J gene lost 7 bases, with 11 bases spanning the gap. Germline V gene sequence: CDR1 SGDLS, CDR2 YYNGEE. CDR3 in DNA: TGTGCCAGCAGCGTAGCCCCCGGAGGGAATGAGCAGTTCTTC. Translated: CASSVAPGGNEQFF.

The chain is built from TRBV7-9 and TRBJ1-1, with 9 positions matching TRBD1. V shed 4 bases and J 4 bases; nucleotides not matched to a gene: 7. The CDR3 totals 15 residues. Germline V gene lookup returns CDR1 SEHNR and CDR2 FQNEAQ (reference sequence). The CDR3 region is CASSSYRGPGTEAFF. The CDR3 nucleotides read TGTGCCAGCAGCTCATACAGGGGGCCGGGCACTGAAGCTTTCTTT. The full variable domain, completed using reference TRBV7-9 and TRBJ1-1, is DTGVSQNPRHKITKRGQNVTFRCDPISEHNRLYWYRQTLGQGPEFLTYFQNEAQLEKSRLLSDRFSAERPKGSFSTLEIQRTEQGDSAMYLCASSSYRGPGTEAFFGQGTRLTVV.

The chain combines TRBV29-1 with TRBJ2-5; no firm D call. V lost 3 bases and J lost 5, with 13 bases in between. The germline CDR1 and CDR2 sequences are SQVTM and ANQGSEA. The CDR3 sequence is 13 residues long. CDR3 region: CSVEGRYRETQYF. CDR3 in DNA: TGCAGCGTTGAGGGCCGATATCGGGAGACCCAGTACTTC.

The chain recombines TRBV15 with TRBJ2-2; tentative D call: TRBD2 (6 bases). Germline CDR1 reads LNHNV; CDR2 reads YYDKDF (reference sequence). V was clipped by 1 base and J by 8 bases, with 11 bases between them. There are 14 residues in the CDR3. The CDR3 is CATSRVGGLGELFF. The CDR3 DNA reads TGTGCCACCAGCAGAGTGGGAGGATTGGGGGAGCTGTTTTTT. Full variable domain (rest looked up from reference TRBV15 and TRBJ2-2): DAMVIQNPRYQVTQFGKPVTLSCSQTLNHNVMYWYQQKSSQAPKLLFHYYDKDFNNEADTPDNFQSRRPNTSFCFLDIRSPGLGDTAMYLCATSRVGGLGELFFGEGSRLTVL.

The V and J genes are TRBV28 and TRBJ2-3; 15 bases are a match to TRBD2. CDR1 MDHEN and CDR2 SYDVKM come from the germline V gene. Trimming at V came to 6 bases and at J to 4 bases, leaving 17 bases not matched to a gene. CDR3 length equals 20 residues. The CDR3 DNA reads as TGTGCCAGCAGAAGAAACCCGGGACTAGCGGGAGGATGGGGGGCAGATACGCAGTATTTT. This sequence encodes CASRRNPGLAGGWGADTQYF.

The chain uses TRBV27 and TRBJ2-7, with 9 bases lining up with TRBD1. The CDR3 extends over 20 amino acids. Germline CDR1 and CDR2: MNHEY and SMNVEV (reference sequence). The trim removed 2 bases at V and 0 bases at J, leaving 17 bases unmatched. The CDR3, as DNA: TGTGCCAGCAGTTTAAAGGGGACAGGGATGGAGGGTACGGGCTCCTACGAGCAGTACTTC. It yields the protein CASSLKGTGMEGTGSYEQYF.

This clone occurred once. The chain joins TRBV9 to TRBJ2-7, with D perhaps TRBD1 (6 bases). CDR1 SGDLS and CDR2 YYNGEE come from the germline V gene. The ends were cut back, 0 bases at V and 1 base at J, with 14 bases in the middle. This CDR3 comprises 16 residues. CDR3 sequence: CASSVEEQGGSYEQYF. The CDR3, as DNA: TGTGCCAGCAGCGTAGAGGAACAGGGTGGATCCTACGAGCAGTACTTC.

The genes are TRBV4-1 and TRBJ1-3, with unresolved D. There are 19 residues in the CDR3. The V end lost 7 bases, the J end lost 0 bases, and 25 bases lay between the germline ends. Looked up from germline, CDR1 is MGHRA and CDR2 is YSYEKL. The CDR3 nucleotides are TGCGCCAGCACCTCCTCCGTCGCGCGAATCAACCGCTCTGGAAACACCATATATTTT. Protein: CASTSSVARINRSGNTIYF.

V and J are TRBV25-1 and TRBJ1-2; TRBD1 matches 10 bases. The CDR3 runs 14 residues. V shed 2 bases, J shed 8 bases, and the junction held 5 bases outside the gene matches. Germline CDR1 MGHDK, CDR2 SYGVNS. The DNA of the CDR3 is TGTGCCAGCAGTGAACGGGACAGGGGTGGCGGCTACACCTTC. Translating it yields CASSERDRGGGYTF.

The genes are TRBV12-2 and TRBJ1-2; the table's D call, TRBD1, has no DNA check behind it. TRBV12-2 is annotated as a pseudogene. The CDR3 covers 13 residues. CDR3 sequence: CASLLGDRYGYTF. The CDR3 nucleotides are TGTGCAAGTCTGCTTGGGGACAGATATGGCTACACCTTC.

The chain is built from TRBV19 and TRBJ2-7, with 15 bases lining up with TRBD2. The trim removed 6 bases at V and 0 bases at J, leaving 9 bases unmatched. This CDR3 has 18 residues. From germline, CDR1 is LNHDA and CDR2 SQIVND (reference sequence). CDR3 DNA sequence: TGTGCCAGTAGAGGAAGACCGGGACTAGCGGGAGGCTCCTACGAGCAGTACTTC. Its translation: CASRGRPGLAGGSYEQYF.

The rearrangement joins TRBV23-1 to TRBJ2-7, with 8 bases lining up with TRBD2. TRBV23-1 counts as an open reading frame of uncertain function. V lost 2 bases, J lost 3 bases, and 9 bases stayed unmatched. The CDR3 contains 16 residues. For the CDR3, the DNA is TGCGCCAGCAGTCAACCGGCCCGGGGGGGCGGCTACGAGCAGTACTTC. Amino acid sequence: CASSQPARGGGYEQYF.

This sequence joins TRBV10-3 and TRBJ1-1; D is uncertain. Trimming cost V 8 bases and J 4 bases, with 14 bases left between them. Germline V gives CDR1 ENHRY, CDR2 SYGVKD. This CDR3 has 13 residues. The CDR3 is CAIRGYVGTEAFF. The CDR3 nucleotides read TGTGCCATCCGCGGATACGTGGGCACTGAAGCTTTCTTT.

This chain connects TRBV28 to TRBJ2-7, with 7 bases that match TRBD1. V was pared by 6 bases and J by 4 bases, with 6 bases of the junction left unmatched. Germline-derived CDR1 and CDR2 are MDHEN and SYDVKM. This CDR3 is 13 amino acids long. The CDR3 region is CASRATGKYEQYF. The DNA of the CDR3 is TGTGCCAGCAGAGCGACAGGGAAATACGAGCAGTACTTC.

The chain couples TRBV11-3 to TRBJ2-7; the D gene is possibly TRBD2 (6 bases). Trimming removed 5 bases from V and 5 bases from J, with 13 bases in between. CDR1 and CDR2 from the germline V gene are SGHNT and YENEEA. There are 13 residues in the CDR3. The CDR3 coding sequence is TGTGCCAGCAGCGGCGGACCGGGGGACGAGCAGTACTTC. This translates into CASSGGPGDEQYF.

In this sample, this clone turned up a few times. The chain employs TRBV27 and TRBJ2-2; 9 positions match TRBD1. The CDR3 length is 16 residues. V was pared by 6 bases and J by 5 bases, with 10 bases of the junction left unmatched. CDR1 and CDR2 (germline): MNHEY, SMNVEV (reference sequence). CDR3: CASRRLQGAMTGELFF. The CDR3 bases are TGTGCCAGCAGAAGACTACAGGGGGCGATGACCGGGGAGCTGTTTTTT.

This chain joins TRBV18 and TRBJ2-7; 7 nucleotides line up with TRBD1. This CDR3 contains 15 residues. Per germline, CDR1 KGHSH and CDR2 LQKENI. V shed 0 bases and J 2 bases; nucleotides not matched to a gene: 4. Here the CDR3 reads CASSPPGQSPYEQYF. The CDR3 DNA sequence: TGTGCCAGCTCACCACCGGGACAGAGCCCCTACGAGCAGTACTTC.

The count of this clone is one. The genes are TRBV19 and TRBJ2-7; D is tentatively TRBD1 or TRBD2 (5 bases each). V lost 5 bases, J lost 2 bases, and 13 bases lay in between. Looked up from germline, CDR1 is LNHDA and CDR2 is SQIVND (reference sequence). This CDR3 has 14 amino acids. This chain's CDR3 is CASSLRDHTYEQYF. The CDR3 nucleotides are TGTGCCAGTAGTCTCCGGGACCATACCTACGAGCAGTACTTC.

CDR3 residues: CATSRDRGREQYF. DNA for the CDR3: TGTGCCACCAGCAGGGACAGGGGGCGCGAGCAGTACTTC. The chain recombines TRBV15 with TRBJ2-7; 11 bases are shared with TRBD1. After removal of 3 bases from V and 6 bases from J, the junction contained 1 base not matched to a gene. The CDR3 has 13 amino acids. Germline V gene lookup returns CDR1 LNHNV and CDR2 YYDKDF (reference sequence).

The V and J genes are TRBV10-3 and TRBJ2-1; D might be TRBD1 or TRBD2, each matching 5 bases. Trimming removed 6 bases at V and 5 bases at J, with 17 bases between. The CDR3 consists of 15 residues. Germline V gives CDR1 ENHRY, CDR2 SYGVKD. CDR3 region: CAIRRVGVQDNEQFF. CDR3 coding DNA: TGTGCCATCAGGAGGGTAGGGGTTCAAGACAATGAGCAGTTCTTC.

V gene TRBV28 combines with J gene TRBJ2-6; 14 bases are shared with TRBD2. Germline CDR1 and CDR2: MDHEN and SYDVKM. The CDR3 has 18 amino acids. Trimming cost V 5 bases and J 0 bases; bases outside gene matches: 3. The CDR3 nucleotides are TGTGCCAGCAGTAGGACTAGCGGGAGGATCTCTGGGGCCAACGTCCTGACTTTC. Its protein is CASSRTSGRISGANVLTF.

This rearrangement joins TRBV19 to TRBJ2-7; 12 bases match TRBD2. V shed 6 bases and J 1 base; nucleotides not matched to a gene: 10. The CDR3 is 17 amino acids. Germline-derived CDR1 and CDR2 are LNHDA and SQIVND (reference sequence). The CDR3 sequence: CASRDGGLAGKSYEQYF. CDR3 nucleotides: TGTGCCAGTAGGGACGGCGGACTAGCGGGAAAGTCCTACGAGCAGTACTTC.

This clone was observed once. The rearrangement links TRBV4-3 to TRBJ2-3; TRBD2 matches at 10 bases. Germline V gene data show CDR1 as LGHNA and CDR2 as YSLEER. The CDR3 is 15 residues long. V was clipped by 4 bases and J by 5 bases; unmatched bases: 6. This CDR3 reads CASSRSTSGLDTQYF. The CDR3 DNA is TGCGCCAGCAGCCGATCGACTAGCGGGCTAGATACGCAGTATTTT.

The chain recombines TRBV7-8 with TRBJ1-1; possible D gene TRBD1, 5 bases. The CDR3 sequence is 15 residues long. The germline V and J ends were trimmed by 1 base and 2 bases, with 11 bases remaining between them. Germline V gene lookup returns CDR1 SGHVS and CDR2 FQNEAQ. The CDR3 reads CASSLVQGGNTEAFF. The CDR3 DNA is TGTGCCAGCAGCTTAGTTCAGGGAGGTAACACTGAAGCTTTCTTT.